One sample yielded the 5 T cell receptor beta chains listed below, sequenced in a study of blood T cell repertoires in COVID-19. The data were produced by immunoSEQ multiplex PCR, yet TCRdb's version contains in-frame clones alone and is incomplete. In the table there are just over 300,000 clones, approximately 86% of which are singletons. The specimen was PBMCs or T cells enriched from blood (not recorded which). These receptors all come from a woman in her late teens or twenties who had recovered from COVID-19.

The chain has TRBV11-2 and TRBJ2-3; D gene unclear. Looked up from germline, CDR1 is SGHAT and CDR2 is FQNNGV. CDR3 length: 15 residues. The germline V and J ends were trimmed by 0 bases and 2 bases, with 9 bases remaining between them. The CDR3 sequence is CASSLDGEHTDTQYF. CDR3 in DNA: TGTGCCAGCAGCTTAGATGGAGAACACACAGATACGCAGTATTTT.

The chain combines TRBV27 with TRBJ2-2; 13 bases match TRBD2. Germline V CDR1 and CDR2: MNHEY, SMNVEV (reference sequence). The V segment lost 6 bases and the J segment 7 bases; nucleotides outside the gene matches: 8. The CDR3 consists of 16 residues. The CDR3 DNA is TGTGCCAGCAGCCTGGGGACTAGCGGGAAGTTCGGGGAGCTGTTTTTT. It yields the protein CASSLGTSGKFGELFF.

This clone was detected once. The V gene is TRBV28, the J gene TRBJ1-2; TRBD1 aligns across 9 bases. V lost 5 bases, J lost 4 bases, and 8 bases stayed unmatched. From germline, CDR1 is MDHEN and CDR2 SYDVKM. The CDR3 spans 15 residues. This chain's CDR3 is CASSPGDRAFYGYTF. CDR3 DNA sequence: TGTGCCAGCAGTCCCGGGGACAGGGCATTCTATGGCTACACCTTC.

This chain uses TRBV12-1 with TRBJ1-5; the table's D call, TRBD1, has no DNA check behind it. TRBV12-1 is classified as a pseudogene. This CDR3 spans 14 amino acids. The CDR3 coding sequence is TGTGCCACAGTCACAGGGGGGGGCAATCAGCCCCAGCATTTT. Amino acids: CATVTGGGNQPQHF.

J is TRBJ2-5 and V is TRBV30; a weak D match, TRBD1 (6 bases). Germline-derived CDR1 and CDR2 are GTSNPN and SVGIG (reference sequence). V was trimmed by 3 bases and J by 5 bases, leaving 16 bases between them. There are 14 residues in the CDR3. As DNA, the CDR3 is TGTGCCTGGAGCAGGACAGACCGGCGCGAGACCCAGTACTTC. Protein sequence: CAWSRTDRRETQYF. The variable domain in full, with the rest retrieved from reference TRBV30 and TRBJ2-5, is SQTIHQWPATLVQPVGSPLSLECTVEGTSNPNLYWYRQAAGRGLQLLFYSVGIGQISSEVPQNLSASRPQDRQFILSSKKLLLSDSGFYLCAWSRTDRRETQYFGPGTRLLVL.